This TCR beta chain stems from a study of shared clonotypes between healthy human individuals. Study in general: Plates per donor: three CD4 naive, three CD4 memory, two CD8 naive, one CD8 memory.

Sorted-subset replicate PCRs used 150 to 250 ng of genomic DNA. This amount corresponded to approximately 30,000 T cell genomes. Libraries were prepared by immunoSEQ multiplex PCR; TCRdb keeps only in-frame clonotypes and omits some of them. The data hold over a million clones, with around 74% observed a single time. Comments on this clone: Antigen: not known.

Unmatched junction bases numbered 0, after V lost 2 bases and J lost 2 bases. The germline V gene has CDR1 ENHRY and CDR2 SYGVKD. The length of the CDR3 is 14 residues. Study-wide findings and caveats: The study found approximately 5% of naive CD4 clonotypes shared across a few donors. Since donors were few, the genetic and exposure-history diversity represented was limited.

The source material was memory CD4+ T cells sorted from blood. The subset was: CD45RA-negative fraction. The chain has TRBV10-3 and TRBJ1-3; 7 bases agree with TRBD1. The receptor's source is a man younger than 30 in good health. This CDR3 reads CAISEGTAGNTIYF. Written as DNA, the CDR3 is TGTGCCATCAGTGAGGGGACAGCTGGAAACACCATATATTTT.